The entry below gives a single T cell receptor beta chain sequence along with its context. V was clipped by 0 bases and J by 3 bases, with 9 bases between them. Germline-derived CDR1 and CDR2 are SGDLS and YYNGEE. The CDR3 loop spans 15 amino acids. The unsorted PBMC sample used ten immunoSEQ deep assay plates. The assay was immunoSEQ multiplex PCR, and TCRdb's table has in-frame clones only and misses some. This sample carries 400,000 to 600,000 clones, roughly 79% of them seen once, and the ten largest clones take roughly an eighth. The data were taken from a study of shared clonotypes between healthy human individuals.

The receptor's source is a woman in her thirties or forties in good health. Some clones in this sample may be carry-over from other donors' samples. Sequenced material: PBMCs. The chain combines TRBV9 with TRBJ2-2; possibly TRBD1 or TRBD2 for D (5 bases each). CDR3 sequence: CASSVVLGDTGELFF. The CDR3 DNA follows: TGTGCCAGCAGCGTAGTCCTGGGGGACACCGGGGAGCTGTTTTTT.